These 9 T cell receptor beta chains came from one sample sequenced in a study of long-term antiretroviral therapy in people with HIV. Researchers ran immunoSEQ v3.0 at survey level. Sequencing used immunoSEQ multiplex PCR; TCRdb keeps in-frame clones, though not all of them. The table includes 15,000 to 20,000 clones, around 83% detected once. The sample here was unsorted PBMCs, taken just before starting antiretroviral therapy. All receptors derive from a middle-aged man with HIV.

This rearrangement joins TRBV5-1 to TRBJ2-1; no firm D call. This CDR3 comprises 13 residues. Looked up from germline, CDR1 is SGHRS and CDR2 is YFSETQ. Trimming stripped 3 bases from V and 8 bases from J, with 12 bases between. CDR3 bases: TGCGCCAGCAGCTCCGACTCGGGCGATGAGCAGTTCTTC. This translates into CASSSDSGDEQFF.

The chain joins TRBV7-9 to TRBJ2-3, with TRBD2 identical over 16 bases. The V and J ends lost 2 bases and 6 bases, in that order; junction bases with no gene match: 8. The CDR3 has 18 residues. The V gene's germline CDR1 is SEHNR and CDR2 FQNEAQ (reference sequence). Here the CDR3 reads CASSLSPGLAGGGDTQYF. CDR3 nucleotides: TGTGCCAGCAGCTTAAGTCCGGGACTAGCGGGAGGGGGCGATACGCAGTATTTT.

This clone was seen a single time. The chain uses TRBV27 and TRBJ2-3; TRBD1 or TRBD2 may be the D gene (6 bases each). The V and J ends lost 6 bases and 7 bases respectively, with 20 bases between them. The CDR3 runs to 15 residues. CDR1 and CDR2 (germline): MNHEY, SMNVEV (reference sequence). As DNA, the CDR3 is TGTGCCAGCAGATGGCACGGGGAAGGGGGGTATACGCAGTATTTT. This codes for CASRWHGEGGYTQYF.

The CDR3 nucleotides are TGTGCCAGCAGCCTAAAGTGGGCCGGTGAAGCTTTCTTT. Its protein is CASSLKWAGEAFF. V is TRBV6-5 and J is TRBJ1-1; D unresolved. CDR3 length: 13 amino acids. CDR1 MNHEY and CDR2 SVGAGI come from the germline V gene. The V end lost 6 bases, the J end lost 7 bases, and 15 bases lay between the germline ends.

The V and J genes are TRBV27 and TRBJ2-1, with D possibly matching TRBD2 (5 bases). Germline V gene data show CDR1 as MNHEY and CDR2 as SMNVEV (reference sequence). V was clipped by 6 bases and J by 7 bases, with 13 bases between them. The CDR3 sequence is 13 residues long. CDR3 sequence (DNA): TGTGCCAGCAGCGGGTACACGGGAAATGAGCAGTTCTTC. It yields the protein CASSGYTGNEQFF.

The chain links TRBV2 to TRBJ1-1, with 9 bases identical to TRBD1. The length of the CDR3 is 16 residues. In germline, CDR1 is SNHLY, CDR2 FYNNEI. Trimming at V came to 1 base and at J to 0 bases, leaving 3 bases not matched to a gene. The CDR3 reads CASSEGTGDLNTEAFF. CDR3 sequence (DNA): TGTGCCAGCAGTGAAGGGACAGGGGACCTGAACACTGAAGCTTTCTTT.

V and J are TRBV5-1 and TRBJ2-1, with 8 bases fitting TRBD2. Germline CDR1 is SGHRS and CDR2 is YFSETQ. V trimming: 5 bases; J trimming: 0 bases; junction bases outside the gene matches: 13. The length of the CDR3 is 18 residues. This CDR3 reads CASSSGASGWSSYNEQFF. The CDR3, as DNA: TGCGCCAGCAGTTCTGGGGCTAGCGGGTGGAGCTCCTACAATGAGCAGTTCTTC.

This chain links TRBV29-1 with TRBJ2-1; D is ambiguous. Trimming took off 4 bases at V and 2 bases at J, with 12 bases between the two ends. This CDR3 region has 14 residues. CDR1 and CDR2 from the germline V gene are SQVTM and ANQGSEA. The CDR3 is CSVVLASAYNEQFF. The CDR3 DNA is TGCAGCGTTGTATTAGCATCGGCCTACAATGAGCAGTTCTTC.

V is TRBV29-1 and J is TRBJ1-2, with TRBD1 matching 7 bases. The CDR3 is 14 amino acids. Germline V gives CDR1 SQVTM, CDR2 ANQGSEA. J was trimmed by 2 bases and V by 6 bases; bases with no gene match: 9. The CDR3 loop reads CSVKDRVENYGYTF. For the CDR3, the DNA is TGCAGCGTCAAAGACAGGGTCGAGAACTATGGCTACACCTTC.